This entry features one T cell receptor beta chain sequence. Its antigen is not identified. V lost 4 bases to trimming and J lost 0 bases, with 12 bases between them. This CDR3 comprises 15 residues. Germline V gene data show CDR1 as MNHEY and CDR2 as SVGAGI. TCRdb re-derived calls from the reads in MiXCR, one entry per CDR3 protein. The sample carries roughly 170,000 distinct CDR3 sequences, 20% to 25% recorded once. The data were taken from a study of T cell repertoires in cytomegalovirus infection. Study background: Public TCR beta signatures provided an indication of both CMV infection and a matching HLA type.

General study findings and limits: Ex vivo, HLA-C-restricted CMV-specific TCR beta clonotypes prevailed over the rest of the response.

This chain uses TRBV6-5 with TRBJ1-1; D is uncertain. Sequencing was performed on CD8+ T cells from cultured PBMCs, taken from culture after CMV antigen stimulation. The sequence was obtained from a human donor in good health (CMV status not recorded). Some clones in this sample may be carry-over from other donors' samples. The CDR3 is CASSSLTEMNTEAFF. The CDR3 DNA is TGTGCCAGCAGTTCCTTGACCGAGATGAACACTGAAGCTTTCTTT.